One and the same sample provided the 31 T cell receptor beta chains below, sequenced in a study of shared clonotypes between healthy human individuals. The data were produced by immunoSEQ multiplex PCR, yet TCRdb's version contains in-frame clones alone and is incomplete. The data contain about a million clones, 60% to 85% of them singletons. Sample: memory CD4+ T cells from PBMCs. This sample's subset: CD45RA-negative fraction. Every receptor here comes from a man younger than 35 in good health. Some clones in this sample may be carry-over from other donors' samples.

The chain uses TRBV19 and TRBJ2-7, with 8 bases fitting TRBD2. Per the germline V gene, CDR1 is LNHDA and CDR2 is SQIVND (reference sequence). There are 15 residues in the CDR3. Trimming took 5 bases from V and 9 from J; bases not matched to a gene: 15. CDR3 DNA sequence: TGTGCCAGTAGTCCTCGGGGGGGGTCCGCTGGATGGCAGTACTTC. Encoded protein: CASSPRGGSAGWQYF.

This clone was counted a single time. The V gene is TRBV5-1, the J gene TRBJ2-7, with D unclear. Germline-derived CDR1 and CDR2 are SGHRS and YFSETQ. This CDR3 region has 15 residues. Deletions cut 1 base from V and 5 bases from J, with 16 bases between. For the CDR3, the DNA is TGCGCCAGCAGCTTGTTGGCCGTTTCTAACCACGAGCAGTACTTC. Amino acid sequence: CASSLLAVSNHEQYF. The complete variable domain, with remaining parts taken from reference TRBV5-1 and TRBJ2-7, reads KAGVTQTPRYLIKTRGQQVTLSCSPISGHRSVSWYQQTPGQGLQFLFEYFSETQRNKGNFPGRFSGRQFSNSRSEMNVSTLELGDSALYLCASSLLAVSNHEQYFGPGTRLTVT.

This clone turned up a few times. This sequence joins TRBV19 and TRBJ1-1, with D maybe TRBD1 (6 bases). CDR1 is LNHDA, CDR2 SQIVND, per germline (reference sequence). The CDR3 has 17 amino acids. V dropped 5 bases and J dropped 4 bases, with 23 bases sitting between them. The CDR3 nucleotides are TGTGCCAGTAGTCCCAGTGCGGGGGGCTTGTTCGGCACTGAAGCTTTCTTT. Its protein product is CASSPSAGGLFGTEAFF.

This chain links TRBV7-9 with TRBJ1-1; no definite D call. This CDR3 has 13 amino acids. Trimming stripped 0 bases from V and 3 bases from J, with 5 bases between. Germline V gene data show CDR1 as SEHNR and CDR2 as FQNEAQ (reference sequence). The chain's CDR3 is CASSLAAYTEAFF. DNA of the CDR3: TGTGCCAGCAGCTTAGCGGCCTACACTGAAGCTTTCTTT.

Remarks on this clone: The sample has other DNA sequences that encode this CDR3 too. The CDR3 DNA sequence: TGTGCAAGTCGCTTAGCGCTGAGGGAGACGGATACGCAGTATTTT. As protein: CASRLALRETDTQYF. This chain links TRBV12-2 with TRBJ2-3; the listed D gene, TRBD2, was not tested against the DNA. TRBV12-2 is flagged as a pseudogene. The CDR3 length is 15 residues.

This chain uses TRBV28 with TRBJ2-6; tentative D call: TRBD2 (5 bases). Germline lookup yields CDR1 MDHEN and CDR2 SYDVKM. This CDR3 comprises 16 residues. Trimming removed 2 bases from V and 1 base from J, with 9 bases in between. In DNA, the CDR3 is TGTGCCAGCAGTTTAGTCGGGGTTTCTGGGGCCAACGTCCTGACTTTC. Protein sequence: CASSLVGVSGANVLTF. Full variable domain (rest looked up from reference TRBV28 and TRBJ2-6): DVKVTQSSRYLVKRTGEKVFLECVQDMDHENMFWYRQDPGLGLRLIYFSYDVKMKEKGDIPEGYSVSREKKERFSLILESASTNQTSMYLCASSLVGVSGANVLTFGAGSRLTVL.

This sequence joins TRBV7-3 and TRBJ2-3, with 15 bases matching TRBD2. V shed 5 bases and J 6 bases; nucleotides not matched to a gene: 12. Germline loops: CDR1 SGHTA, CDR2 FQGTGA. This CDR3 region has 18 residues. The DNA for the CDR3 is TGTGCCAGCAGCCTTACCAACTCCGGGACTAGCGGGAGGGATACGCAGTATTTT. The encoded protein is CASSLTNSGTSGRDTQYF.

The chain employs TRBV2 and TRBJ1-5; D is unclear. This CDR3 region has 13 residues. Looked up from germline, CDR1 is SNHLY and CDR2 is FYNNEI. Trimming stripped 6 bases from V and 5 bases from J, with 11 bases between. The CDR3 reads CASSTGWDQPQHF. CDR3 sequence (DNA): TGTGCCAGCAGCACCGGGTGGGATCAGCCCCAGCATTTT.

The V and J genes are TRBV28 and TRBJ1-1; D remains ambiguous. V shed 5 bases and J shed 7 bases, with 14 bases lying between them. The CDR3 totals 13 residues. Germline V CDR1 and CDR2: MDHEN, SYDVKM. The CDR3 protein is CASSRSINGEAFF. CDR3 nucleotide sequence: TGTGCCAGCAGTCGCTCCATTAACGGTGAAGCTTTCTTT. The entire variable domain, with the rest obtained from reference TRBV28 and TRBJ1-1, is as follows: DVKVTQSSRYLVKRTGEKVFLECVQDMDHENMFWYRQDPGLGLRLIYFSYDVKMKEKGDIPEGYSVSREKKERFSLILESASTNQTSMYLCASSRSINGEAFFGQGTRLTVV.

This chain connects TRBV2 to TRBJ2-1; TRBD2 aligns across 9 bases. This CDR3 comprises 15 residues. V shed 6 bases and J 7 bases; nucleotides not matched to a gene: 10. Germline lookup yields CDR1 SNHLY and CDR2 FYNNEI. This CDR3 reads CASSPNSGRGNEQFF. CDR3 DNA sequence: TGTGCCAGCAGCCCTAATAGCGGGAGAGGAAATGAGCAGTTCTTC.

The chain has TRBV5-4 and TRBJ1-4; D uncertain. The length of the CDR3 is 13 residues. The V gene lost 4 bases and the J gene lost 3 bases, with 7 bases spanning the gap. Germline assignment: CDR1 SGHNT and CDR2 YYREEE (reference sequence). In DNA, the CDR3 is TGTGCCAGCAGCGGTCGGCCTAATGAAAAACTGTTTTTT. Its protein product is CASSGRPNEKLFF.

This clone was seen more than once but under ten times. The chain carries TRBV10-1 and TRBJ2-7; no clear D gene. This CDR3 is 11 amino acids long. Trimming shortened V by 3 bases and J by 5 bases, and 5 bases separated the two germline ends. CDR1 is WNHNN, CDR2 SYGVQD, per germline (reference sequence). DNA for the CDR3: TGCGCCAGCAGTGACCCTGACGAGCAGTACTTC. This translates into CASSDPDEQYF.

The chain employs TRBV4-2 and TRBJ2-3; TRBD2 agrees at 14 bases. Germline trimming cut 4 bases from V and 4 bases from J; bases unmatched to any gene: 10. The CDR3 consists of 18 residues. Per germline, CDR1 LGHNA and CDR2 YNFKEQ. The CDR3 loop reads CASSRDPGTSGSADTQYF. In nucleotides, the CDR3 is TGTGCCAGCAGCCGAGATCCCGGGACTAGCGGGAGCGCAGATACGCAGTATTTT.

This chain connects TRBV5-1 to TRBJ2-1; D not certain. The CDR3 sequence is 18 residues long. Trimming stripped 4 bases from V and 0 bases from J, with 20 bases between. Looked up from germline, CDR1 is SGHRS and CDR2 is YFSETQ. As DNA, the CDR3 is TGCGCCAGCAGCCCAAACCCCGGCGGACGGAGCTCCTACAATGAGCAGTTCTTC. Protein sequence: CASSPNPGGRSSYNEQFF.

The table lists this clone with a few counts. V gene TRBV7-9 combines with J gene TRBJ1-2, with D possibly TRBD1 on 5 matching bases. The V and J ends lost 1 base and 2 bases respectively, with 8 bases between them. The CDR3 runs to 14 residues. Germline assignment: CDR1 SEHNR and CDR2 FQNEAQ (reference sequence). The CDR3 spells CASSLGAGNYGYTF. The CDR3 DNA reads as TGTGCCAGCAGCTTAGGGGCAGGGAACTATGGCTACACCTTC.

The chain has TRBV6-1 and TRBJ2-3; D perhaps matches TRBD1 (6 bases). The CDR3 is 18 amino acids. Deletions cut 4 bases from V and 3 bases from J, with 23 bases between. Germline CDR1 and CDR2: MNHNS and SASEGT. The CDR3 region is CASSAMTFRDTVTDTQYF. The CDR3 DNA reads as TGTGCCAGCAGTGCCATGACCTTTCGGGACACAGTTACAGATACGCAGTATTTT.

V gene TRBV18 combines with J gene TRBJ2-7; 7 nucleotides match TRBD2. CDR1 is KGHSH and CDR2 is LQKENI in the germline V gene. The J segment lost 2 bases and the V segment lost 3 bases, leaving 7 bases of the junction unmatched. The CDR3 covers 15 residues. The CDR3 sequence: CASSPTGGGTYEQYF. The DNA for the CDR3 is TGTGCCAGCTCACCTACGGGGGGAGGGACCTACGAGCAGTACTTC. The full variable domain, rest sourced from reference TRBV18 and TRBJ2-7, is NAGVMQNPRHLVRRRGQEARLRCSPMKGHSHVYWYRQLPEEGLKFMVYLQKENIIDESGMPKERFSAEFPKEGPSILRIQQVVRGDSAAYFCASSPTGGGTYEQYFGPGTRLTVT.

V gene TRBV19 combines with J gene TRBJ1-2; no clear D gene. Germline V gene lookup returns CDR1 LNHDA and CDR2 SQIVND (reference sequence). The CDR3 is made up of 17 amino acids. V lost 5 bases and J lost 6, with 25 bases in between. The CDR3 DNA reads as TGTGCCAGTAGTGCTATAGCAGGATATATTAACTCGGATGGCTACACCTTC. It specifies CASSAIAGYINSDGYTF.

The gene calls are TRBV30 and TRBJ2-1; 8 bases agree with TRBD2. Germline V gene lookup returns CDR1 GTSNPN and CDR2 SVGIG (reference sequence). The trim removed 0 bases at V and 9 bases at J, leaving 7 bases unmatched. The CDR3 has 14 amino acids. The CDR3 loop is CAWSVVGLGIEQFF. The CDR3 coding sequence is TGTGCCTGGAGTGTAGTGGGACTAGGGATTGAGCAGTTCTTC.

The V and J genes are TRBV7-2 and TRBJ2-1, with TRBD2 matching over 11 bases. After removal of 1 base from V and 7 bases from J, the junction contained 3 bases not matched to a gene. This CDR3 is 15 amino acids long. The germline V gene encodes CDR1 SGHTA and CDR2 FQGNSA. The CDR3 nucleotides read TGTGCCAGCAGCTTAGGACTAGCGGGAATGAATGAGCAGTTCTTC. Translating gives CASSLGLAGMNEQFF. Looking up the rest from reference TRBV7-2 and TRBJ2-1 gives the full variable domain: GAGVSQSPSNKVTEKGKDVELRCDPISGHTALYWYRQSLGQGLEFLIYFQGNSAPDKSGLPSDRFSAERTGGSVSTLTIQRTQQEDSAVYLCASSLGLAGMNEQFFGPGTRLTVL.

There are a few counts of this clone. The sample has other DNA sequences that encode this CDR3 too. The chain carries TRBV9 and TRBJ2-1, with D possibly being TRBD1 or TRBD2 (7 bases each). Deletions cut 0 bases from V and 3 bases from J, with 13 bases between. There are 16 residues in the CDR3. Per the germline V gene, CDR1 is SGDLS and CDR2 is YYNGEE. CDR3 residues: CASSVEGGTVYNEQFF. CDR3 DNA: TGTGCCAGCAGCGTAGAGGGGGGGACAGTCTACAATGAGCAGTTCTTC.

J is TRBJ2-1 and V is TRBV11-3; 13 bases are a match to TRBD2. This CDR3 has 16 residues. Trimming took 4 bases from V and 9 from J; bases not matched to a gene: 9. Germline V gene sequence: CDR1 SGHNT, CDR2 YENEEA. The CDR3 protein is CASSWGTSGTVSEQFF. DNA of the CDR3: TGTGCCAGCAGCTGGGGGACTAGCGGGACGGTGAGTGAGCAGTTCTTC.

J is TRBJ2-5 and V is TRBV5-1; 8 positions agree with TRBD1. The length of the CDR3 is 16 residues. Germline V gives CDR1 SGHRS, CDR2 YFSETQ. The V and J ends lost 0 bases and 4 bases, in that order; junction bases with no gene match: 8. The CDR3 DNA sequence: TGCGCCAGCAGCTTGGCCCGACAGGGGCCGAGAGAGACCCAGTACTTC. This sequence encodes CASSLARQGPRETQYF.

Worth noting for this clone: A far larger clone is a single base away, which makes a read error likely. The gene calls are TRBV5-1 and TRBJ2-2, with 7 positions matching TRBD1. CDR1 and CDR2 from the germline V gene are SGHRS and YFSETQ. J gave up 1 base and V 2 bases, and 11 bases lay outside the gene matches. There are 18 residues in the CDR3. The CDR3 loop is CASSLTRDRPLNTGELFF. The CDR3 nucleotides read TGCGCCAGCAGCTTAACGAGGGACAGACCTTTGAACACCGGGGAGCTGTTTTTT.

This clone was seen ten or more times. The rearrangement uses TRBV10-3 and TRBJ1-3, with D perhaps TRBD1 (5 bases). Trimming cost V 8 bases and J 6 bases, with 14 bases left between them. The CDR3 totals 13 residues. Germline V lookup: CDR1 ENHRY, CDR2 SYGVKD. The DNA of the CDR3 is TGTGCCATCCGAACAGTAGGGGAAAACACCATATATTTT. Translating gives CAIRTVGENTIYF.

The chain is built from TRBV6-1 and TRBJ1-4, with D tentatively TRBD1 (5 bases). The CDR3 length is 13 residues. The germline V gene encodes CDR1 MNHNS and CDR2 SASEGT. V was cut by 2 bases and J by 8 bases, with 9 bases left in between. The CDR3 loop reads CASSEFEGEKLFF. Here the CDR3 DNA reads TGTGCCAGCAGTGAATTTGAGGGGGAAAAACTGTTTTTT.

This clone showed up just once. The V call is TRBV5-1, the J call TRBJ2-2; 9 nucleotides agree with TRBD1. V lost 0 bases, J lost 7 bases, and 13 bases stayed unmatched. Germline CDR1 SGHRS, CDR2 YFSETQ. This CDR3 is 18 amino acids long. In nucleotides, the CDR3 is TGCGCCAGCAGCTTGGACAGGGGGCGACTAAGCCACCACGGGGAGCTGTTTTTT. Amino acid sequence: CASSLDRGRLSHHGELFF.

J is TRBJ2-1 and V is TRBV21-1; the table's D call TRBD2 went unverified against the DNA. TRBV21-1 has pseudogene status. The CDR3 is made up of 16 amino acids. The CDR3 DNA reads as TGTGCCCCCGGTGTGGCTAGCGGCTTTCGAGGGAATGAGCAGTTCTTC. Its protein product is CAPGVASGFRGNEQFF.

This chain connects TRBV5-4 to TRBJ2-2; weak D call: TRBD2 (5 bases). Trimming removed 0 bases at V and 4 bases at J, with 16 bases between. Germline CDR1 is SGHNT and CDR2 is YYREEE (reference sequence). This CDR3 has 17 amino acids. The CDR3 DNA sequence: TGTGCCAGCAGCTTGGGGACCCCGGGGTCGGGCACCGGGGAGCTGTTTTTT. It yields the protein CASSLGTPGSGTGELFF.

V usage is TRBV27 and J usage is TRBJ2-1; TRBD2 matches 11 bases. The V gene end was trimmed by 5 bases and the J gene end by 6 bases; junction bases not matched to a gene: 6. The germline CDR1 and CDR2 sequences are MNHEY and SMNVEV (reference sequence). The length of the CDR3 is 15 residues. The CDR3 region has the DNA TGTGCCAGCAGTCTAAGGCTAGCGGGAGGCAATGAGCAGTTCTTC. Translated, it gives CASSLRLAGGNEQFF.

J is TRBJ2-3 and V is TRBV28; no firm D call. The CDR3 contains 12 residues. CDR1 and CDR2 (germline): MDHEN, SYDVKM. V lost 7 bases, J lost 4 bases, and 9 bases lay in between. This CDR3 is CASTHTPDTQYF. CDR3 DNA: TGTGCCAGCACCCATACCCCAGATACGCAGTATTTT.